Listed below are T cell receptor beta chains from one sample, sequenced in a study of cytomegalovirus exposure and HLA in healthy donors. Profiled with immunoSEQ multiplex PCR; TCRdb holds only in-frame clones, not every one. This sample yields about 67,000 clones, of which around 80% are seen a single time; about 4.1% belongs to the top ten. Sequenced sample: PBMCs. The receptors here all came from a woman in her twenties or thirties in good health and CMV-seronegative. Each CDR3 is given with its conserved first and last residue. A D gene is named only where the DNA matches it firmly. A row's size may be missing; if present it is once, few, many or a size class.

j_call	d_call	v_call	clone_size	cdr3_nt	cdr3_aa
TRBJ2-5	-	TRBV5-4	-	TGTGCCAGCAGCCCGAACTCGGGGCAAGAGACCCAGTACTTC	CASSPNSGQETQYF
TRBJ2-3	-	TRBV5-1	-	TGCGCCAGCCGTCGCGTAGGAGGAGACACAGATACGCAGTATTTT	CASRRVGGDTDTQYF
TRBJ1-1	-	TRBV30	-	TGTGCCTGCGATACCGGGACACTTGAAGCTTTCTTT	CACDTGTLEAFF
TRBJ2-7	TRBD1	TRBV30	-	TGTGCCTGGGTCCGGGACAGCTACGAGCAGTACTTC	CAWVRDSYEQYF
TRBJ1-1	-	TRBV19	few	TGTGCCAGTAGTATGGGGGAGGGTTCTGAAGCTTTCTTT	CASSMGEGSEAFF
TRBJ1-1	TRBD1	TRBV25-1	-	TGTGCCAGCAGAAACAGGGGTACCACTGAAGCTTTCTTT	CASRNRGTTEAFF
TRBJ2-2	-	TRBV7-9	-	TGTGCCAGCAGCTTAGCCCAGGGCCCCGGGGAGCTGTTTTTT	CASSLAQGPGELFF
TRBJ1-1	-	TRBV5-6	few	TGTGCCAGCAGCTTGGTAGGGAGTCTGAACACTGAAGCTTTCTTT	CASSLVGSLNTEAFF
TRBJ2-5	-	TRBV6-6	-	TGTGCCAGCCAATGGGAGATACAAGAGACCCAGTACTTC	CASQWEIQETQYF
TRBJ1-4	TRBD1	TRBV9	-	TGTGCCAGCAGCCTTGGACAGGCTAATGAAAAACTGTTTTTT	CASSLGQANEKLFF
TRBJ2-1	TRBD1	TRBV29-1	-	TGCAGCATCCCGACAGGGCGCGAGCAGTTCTTC	CSIPTGREQFF
TRBJ1-2	-	TRBV10-2	once	TGCGCCAGCAGCGCTCTCAGGCTCGGCTACACCTTC	CASSALRLGYTF
TRBJ2-7	TRBD2	TRBV14	few	TGTGCCAGCAGCCAAGCCGGGAGGCGTGGGCGCGAGCAGTACTTC	CASSQAGRRGREQYF
TRBJ1-1	-	TRBV6-5	-	TGTGCCAGCAGTTACGAGGGAGGCACTGAAGCTTTCTTT	CASSYEGGTEAFF
TRBJ1-3	TRBD1	TRBV27	-	TGTGCCAGCAGACCTCAAGTCGGGACAGGGAGGTACTGGGGCTCTGGAAACACCATATATTTT	CASRPQVGTGRYWGSGNTIYF
TRBJ2-7	TRBD1	TRBV6-6	-	TGTGCCAGCAGTTGGGGACAGGGTTGGGACGAGCAGTACTTC	CASSWGQGWDEQYF
TRBJ1-1	TRBD1	TRBV30	-	TGTGCCTGGAGTCTTGACAGGGGGGAACAAGCTTTCTTT	CAWSLDRGEQAFF
TRBJ2-3	TRBD2	TRBV7-9	-	TGTGCCAGCAGCCGCACTAGCGGGAGGACAGATACGCAGTATTTT	CASSRTSGRTDTQYF
TRBJ1-1	-	TRBV7-9	-	TGTGCCAGCAGCTGGCCCCCGGGAACTGAAGCTTTCTTT	CASSWPPGTEAFF
TRBJ2-7	-	TRBV29-1	-	TGCAGTGTGAGCCTCTCCTACGAGCAGTACTTC	CSVSLSYEQYF
TRBJ2-5	-	TRBV7-2	-	TGTGCCAGCAGCTTAGCGGGCGGCGGGGAGACCCAGTACTTC	CASSLAGGGETQYF
TRBJ2-5	-	TRBV7-3	-	TGTGCCAGCAGCCGGTACCAAGAGACCCAGTACTTC	CASSRYQETQYF
TRBJ2-3	-	TRBV9	-	TGTGCCAGCAGCGTAGGTGCGGGGGCCCCAGATACGCAGTATTTT	CASSVGAGAPDTQYF
TRBJ2-1	TRBD2	TRBV2	-	TGTGCCAGCAGTGATCAGGGTAGCGGGGCCCGGGAGCAGTTCTTC	CASSDQGSGAREQFF
TRBJ1-1	-	TRBV11-2	once	TGTGCCAGCAGCCCAAGAGTGAACACTGAAGCTTTCTTT	CASSPRVNTEAFF
TRBJ1-3	TRBD1	TRBV30	-	TGTGCCTGGATAGCCGGGACAGGGGAAGGCACCATATATTTT	CAWIAGTGEGTIYF
TRBJ1-2	TRBD1	TRBV5-1	once	TGCGCCAGCAGCTTGGTGACAGGGGATGGCTACACCTTC	CASSLVTGDGYTF
TRBJ2-1	-	TRBV25-1	-	TGTGCCAGCAGTGGGGGCTGGAATGAGCAGTTCTTC	CASSGGWNEQFF
TRBJ1-2	-	TRBV6-5	-	TGTGCCAGCCACACGACGCCGGACAGAGGCTATGGCTACACCTTC	CASHTTPDRGYGYTF
TRBJ1-2	-	TRBV9	-	TGTGCCAGCACCCTACAGGGAAACTATGGCTACACCTTC	CASTLQGNYGYTF
TRBJ1-5	-	TRBV19	few	TGTGCCAGTAGTATACAGACAGGTAGTAGGCAGCCCCAGCATTTT	CASSIQTGSRQPQHF
TRBJ2-5	-	TRBV10-3	-	TGTGCCATAGGACAGCAAGAGACCCAGTACTTC	CAIGQQETQYF
TRBJ1-4	-	TRBV5-1	few	TGCGCCAGCAGCTTTCGGCGGGCGGGGAGAGATGAAAAACTGTTTTTT	CASSFRRAGRDEKLFF
TRBJ1-1	-	TRBV19	few	TGTGCCAGTAGTCGGCAGGGGATGAACACTGAAGCTTTCTTT	CASSRQGMNTEAFF
TRBJ2-3	-	TRBV14	-	TGTGCCAGCAGTCCAGGGGCAGATACGCAGTATTTT	CASSPGADTQYF
TRBJ2-7	TRBD1	TRBV28	-	TGTGCCAGCACCCTGGGGGCGACAGGGAACTACGAGCAGTACTTC	CASTLGATGNYEQYF
TRBJ1-2	TRBD1	TRBV6-5	few	TGTGCCAGCAGTTCCCATGGACAGGGCAGGAATGGCTACACCTTC	CASSSHGQGRNGYTF
TRBJ1-1	TRBD1	TRBV11-2	-	TGTGCCAGCAGCTTAAAGACAGGGGGCGCTTGGAAAATGAACACTGAAGCTTTCTTT	CASSLKTGGAWKMNTEAFF
TRBJ2-1	-	TRBV6-1	few	TGTGCCAGCAGTGAAGCCTTTCGGGGTGAGCAGTTCTTC	CASSEAFRGEQFF
TRBJ2-1	-	TRBV5-1	-	TGCGCCAGCACCTCCGGGGACTCCTCCTACAATGAGCAGTTCTTC	CASTSGDSSYNEQFF
TRBJ1-5	TRBD1	TRBV19	-	TGTGCCAGTAGGGGACAGGGGGCAAATCAGCCCCAGCATTTT	CASRGQGANQPQHF
TRBJ1-5	-	TRBV2	-	TGTGCCAGCAGTGAGGGGAGTAGCGGCAATCAGCCCCAGCATTTT	CASSEGSSGNQPQHF
TRBJ1-2	-	TRBV10-2	-	TGCGCCAGCAGTGAGTCAATTGGGCCGCCCTATGGCTACACCTTC	CASSESIGPPYGYTF
TRBJ1-1	TRBD1	TRBV5-1	-	TGCGCCAGCGTCTCGGACAGGGGGAACACTGAAGCTTTCTTT	CASVSDRGNTEAFF
TRBJ2-7	-	TRBV28	-	TGTGCCAGCAGTTCCCCCCTCGTAGACGAGCAGTACTTC	CASSSPLVDEQYF
TRBJ2-7	-	TRBV15	-	TGTGCCACCAGCGCAGAGGGCGAGGAGAAGTACTTC	CATSAEGEEKYF
TRBJ1-1	-	TRBV7-2	-	TGTGCCAGCAGCGTTAGTCGGGGAATGAACACTGAAGCTTTCTTT	CASSVSRGMNTEAFF
TRBJ2-4	-	TRBV7-9	-	TGTGCCAGCAGCTCGACAGACCGGTCCAAAAACATTCAGTACTTC	CASSSTDRSKNIQYF
TRBJ2-3	TRBD2	TRBV30	-	TGTGCCTGGAGCCGGACTAGCGGCACAGATACGCAGTATTTT	CAWSRTSGTDTQYF
TRBJ1-4	-	TRBV30	-	TGTGCCTGGAGTACCAATCAGGGAAAACTGTTTTTT	CAWSTNQGKLFF
TRBJ1-1	-	TRBV18	-	TGTGCCAGCTCACCAGAAGCCAGGGCGCGAGCTTTCTTT	CASSPEARARAFF
TRBJ2-5	TRBD2	TRBV4-1	-	TGCGCCAGCAGCCTTGGAAGGAGCGGGGAGGGGGAGACCCAGTACTTC	CASSLGRSGEGETQYF
TRBJ2-1	TRBD1	TRBV27	few	TGTGCCAGCAGCTCGGGACAGGGGATCAATGAGCAGTTCTTC	CASSSGQGINEQFF
TRBJ1-2	TRBD1	TRBV29-1	-	TGCAGCGTTGTAAAGGGGACAGGAGGGTCGGAGTATGGCTACACCTTC	CSVVKGTGGSEYGYTF
TRBJ2-5	-	TRBV6-5	-	TGTGCCAGCAGTTACGGCACTAGCTGGGAGACCCAGTACTTC	CASSYGTSWETQYF
TRBJ2-2	TRBD2	TRBV6-1	-	TGTGCCAGCAGTGGCTGGACTAGCGAGCCCCATGGGGAGCTGTTTTTT	CASSGWTSEPHGELFF
TRBJ1-6	TRBD1	TRBV6-5	few	TGTGCCAGCAGTGCCCCGGGACAGTATAATTCACCCCTCCACTTT	CASSAPGQYNSPLHF
TRBJ2-1	-	TRBV25-1	few	TGTGCCAGCAGTGAATACCGCCTGGCGGAGGAGCAGTTCTTC	CASSEYRLAEEQFF
TRBJ1-4	-	TRBV30	-	TGTGCCTGGAGTGTGAGGGGACTCGGAAAACTGTTTTTT	CAWSVRGLGKLFF